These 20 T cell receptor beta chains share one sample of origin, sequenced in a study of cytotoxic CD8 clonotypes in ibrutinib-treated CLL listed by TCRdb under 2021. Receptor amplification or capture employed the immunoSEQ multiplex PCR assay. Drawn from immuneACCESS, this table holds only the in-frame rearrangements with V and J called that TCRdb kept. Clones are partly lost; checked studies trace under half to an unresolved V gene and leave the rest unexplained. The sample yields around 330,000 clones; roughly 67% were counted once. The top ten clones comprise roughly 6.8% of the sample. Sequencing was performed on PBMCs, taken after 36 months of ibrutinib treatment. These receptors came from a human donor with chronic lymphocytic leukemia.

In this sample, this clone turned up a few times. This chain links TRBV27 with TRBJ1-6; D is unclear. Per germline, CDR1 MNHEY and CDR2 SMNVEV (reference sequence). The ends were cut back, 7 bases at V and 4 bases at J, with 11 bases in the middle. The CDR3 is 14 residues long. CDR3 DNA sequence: TGTGCCAGCACGGAGGGATTATATAATTCACCCCTCCACTTT. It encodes CASTEGLYNSPLHF.

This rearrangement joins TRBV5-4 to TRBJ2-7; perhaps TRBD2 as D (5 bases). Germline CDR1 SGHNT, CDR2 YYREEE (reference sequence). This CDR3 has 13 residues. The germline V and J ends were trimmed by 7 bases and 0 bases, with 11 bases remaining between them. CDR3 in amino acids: CASALGSSYEQYF. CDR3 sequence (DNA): TGTGCCAGCGCACTAGGAAGCTCCTACGAGCAGTACTTC.

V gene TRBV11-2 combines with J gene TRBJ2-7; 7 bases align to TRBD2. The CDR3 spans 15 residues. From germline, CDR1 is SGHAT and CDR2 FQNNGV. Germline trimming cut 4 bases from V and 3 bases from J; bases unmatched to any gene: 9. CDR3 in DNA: TGTGCCAGCAGCTCTATGGGGGGGAACCACTACGAGCAGTACTTC. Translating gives CASSSMGGNHYEQYF.

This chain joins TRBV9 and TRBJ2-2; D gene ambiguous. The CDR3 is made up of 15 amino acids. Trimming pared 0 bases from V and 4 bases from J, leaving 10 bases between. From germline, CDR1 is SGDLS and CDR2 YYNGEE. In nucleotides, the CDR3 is TGTGCCAGCAGCGTAGATGGCAGATTCACCGGGGAGCTGTTTTTT. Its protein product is CASSVDGRFTGELFF.

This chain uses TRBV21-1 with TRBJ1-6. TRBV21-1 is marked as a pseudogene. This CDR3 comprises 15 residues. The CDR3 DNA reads TGTGCCAGCAGCAAAGGGTCGTGGTATAATTCACCCCTCCACTTT. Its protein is CASSKGSWYNSPLHF.

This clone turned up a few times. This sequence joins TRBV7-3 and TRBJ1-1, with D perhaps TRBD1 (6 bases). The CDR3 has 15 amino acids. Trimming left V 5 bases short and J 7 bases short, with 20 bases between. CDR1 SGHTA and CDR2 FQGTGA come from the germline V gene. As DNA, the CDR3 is TGTGCCAGCAGCGACAAGACAGGACGATCAGGTGAAGCTTTCTTT. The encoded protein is CASSDKTGRSGEAFF.

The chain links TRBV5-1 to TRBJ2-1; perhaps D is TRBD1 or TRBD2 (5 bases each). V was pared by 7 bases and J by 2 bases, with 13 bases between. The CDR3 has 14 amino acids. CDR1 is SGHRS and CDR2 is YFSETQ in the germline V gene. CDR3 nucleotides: TGCGCCAGCGGCGAGCCGGGACCCTACAATGAGCAGTTCTTC. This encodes CASGEPGPYNEQFF.

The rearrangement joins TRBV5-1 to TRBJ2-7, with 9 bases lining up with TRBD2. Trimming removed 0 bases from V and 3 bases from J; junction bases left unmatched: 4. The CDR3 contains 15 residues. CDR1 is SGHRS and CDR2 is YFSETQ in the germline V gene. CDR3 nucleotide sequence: TGCGCCAGCAGCTTGGAAAGCGGGAGGCACTACGAGCAGTACTTC. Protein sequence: CASSLESGRHYEQYF.

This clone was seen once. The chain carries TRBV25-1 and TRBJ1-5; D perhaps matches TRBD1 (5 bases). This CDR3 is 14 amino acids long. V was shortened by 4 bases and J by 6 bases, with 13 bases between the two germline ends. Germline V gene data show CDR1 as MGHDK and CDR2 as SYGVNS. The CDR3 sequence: CASSARDDPQPQHF. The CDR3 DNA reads TGTGCCAGCAGTGCGCGGGACGATCCTCAGCCCCAGCATTTT.

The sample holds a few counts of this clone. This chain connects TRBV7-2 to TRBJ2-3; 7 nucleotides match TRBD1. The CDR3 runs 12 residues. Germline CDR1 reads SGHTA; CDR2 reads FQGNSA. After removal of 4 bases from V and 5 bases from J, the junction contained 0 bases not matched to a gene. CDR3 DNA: TGTGCCAGCAGCTGGGACAGAGATACGCAGTATTTT. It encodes CASSWDRDTQYF.

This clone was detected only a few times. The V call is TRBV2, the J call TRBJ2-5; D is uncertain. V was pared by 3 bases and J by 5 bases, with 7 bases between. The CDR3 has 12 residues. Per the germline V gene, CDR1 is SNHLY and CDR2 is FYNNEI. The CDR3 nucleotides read TGTGCCAGCAGTGACAGGTCGGAGACCCAGTACTTC. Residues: CASSDRSETQYF.

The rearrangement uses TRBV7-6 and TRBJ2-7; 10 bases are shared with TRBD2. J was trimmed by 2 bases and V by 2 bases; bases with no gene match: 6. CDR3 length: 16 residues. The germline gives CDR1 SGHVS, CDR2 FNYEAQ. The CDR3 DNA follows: TGTGCCAGCAGCTTACCGAGCGGGAGGGCCCCCTACGAGCAGTACTTC. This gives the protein CASSLPSGRAPYEQYF.

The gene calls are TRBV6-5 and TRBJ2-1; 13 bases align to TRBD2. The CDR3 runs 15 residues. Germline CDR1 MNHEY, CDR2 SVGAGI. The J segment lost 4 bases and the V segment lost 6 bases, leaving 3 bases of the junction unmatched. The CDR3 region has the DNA TGTGCCAGCAGAATGGGACTAGCGGGATACAATGAGCAGTTCTTC. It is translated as CASRMGLAGYNEQFF.

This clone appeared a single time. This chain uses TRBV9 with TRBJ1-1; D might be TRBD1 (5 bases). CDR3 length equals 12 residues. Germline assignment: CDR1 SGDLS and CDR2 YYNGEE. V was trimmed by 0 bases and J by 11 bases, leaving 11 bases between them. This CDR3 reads CASSVAGGGAFF. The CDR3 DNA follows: TGTGCCAGCAGCGTAGCGGGGGGAGGCGCTTTCTTT.

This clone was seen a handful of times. CDR3 sequence: CASSPGLAGGLAEQFF. In nucleotides, the CDR3 is TGTGCCAGTAGTCCGGGACTAGCGGGAGGTCTCGCTGAGCAGTTCTTC. The chain links TRBV19 to TRBJ2-1; 15 nucleotides line up with TRBD2. V dropped 5 bases and J dropped 9; count of bases not matched to a gene: 8. CDR1 is LNHDA and CDR2 is SQIVND in the germline V gene (reference sequence). This CDR3 comprises 16 residues. The full variable domain, its missing parts supplied by reference TRBV19 and TRBJ2-1, is DGGITQSPKYLFRKEGQNVTLSCEQNLNHDAMYWYRQDPGQGLRLIYYSQIVNDFQKGDIAEGYSVSREKKESFPLTVTSAQKNPTAFYLCASSPGLAGGLAEQFFGPGTRLTVL.

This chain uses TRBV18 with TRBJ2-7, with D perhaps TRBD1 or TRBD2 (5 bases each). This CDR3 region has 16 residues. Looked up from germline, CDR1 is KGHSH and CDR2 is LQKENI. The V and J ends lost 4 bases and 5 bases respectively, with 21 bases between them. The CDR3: CASSLNLAGANHEQYF. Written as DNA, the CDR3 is TGTGCCAGCTCACTCAACCTTGCCGGGGCTAACCACGAGCAGTACTTC.

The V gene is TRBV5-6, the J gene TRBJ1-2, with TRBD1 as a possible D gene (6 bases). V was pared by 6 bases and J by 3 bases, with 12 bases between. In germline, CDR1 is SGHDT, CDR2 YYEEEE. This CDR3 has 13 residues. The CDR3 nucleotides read TGTGCCAGCACCCTTCAGGGGTACTATGGCTACACCTTC. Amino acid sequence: CASTLQGYYGYTF.

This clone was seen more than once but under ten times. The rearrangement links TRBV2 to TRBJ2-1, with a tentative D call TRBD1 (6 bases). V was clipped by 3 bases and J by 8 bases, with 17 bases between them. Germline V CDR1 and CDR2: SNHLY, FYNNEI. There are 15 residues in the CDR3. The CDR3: CASSDGDRRLDEQFF. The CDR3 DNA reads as TGTGCCAGCAGTGACGGAGACAGGCGTCTGGATGAGCAGTTCTTC.

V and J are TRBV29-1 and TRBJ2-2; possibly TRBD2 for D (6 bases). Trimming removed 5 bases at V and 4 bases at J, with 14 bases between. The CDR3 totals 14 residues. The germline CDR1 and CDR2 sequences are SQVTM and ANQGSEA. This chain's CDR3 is CSVPVWGGTGELFF. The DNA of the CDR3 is TGCAGCGTTCCCGTTTGGGGAGGCACCGGGGAGCTGTTTTTT.

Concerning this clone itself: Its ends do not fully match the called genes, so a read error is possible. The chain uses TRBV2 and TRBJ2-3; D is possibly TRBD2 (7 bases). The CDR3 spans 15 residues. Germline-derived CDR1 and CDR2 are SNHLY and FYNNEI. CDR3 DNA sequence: TGTGCCAGCACTGAAGGGGGGGAGCGCACAGATACGCAGTATTTT. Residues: CASTEGGERTDTQYF. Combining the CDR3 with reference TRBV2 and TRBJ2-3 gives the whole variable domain EPEVTQTPSHQVTQMGQEVILRCVPISNHLYFYWYRQILGQKVEFLVSFYNNEISEKSEIFDDQFSVERPDGSNFTLKIRSTKLEDSAMYFCASTEGGERTDTQYFGPGTRLTVL.